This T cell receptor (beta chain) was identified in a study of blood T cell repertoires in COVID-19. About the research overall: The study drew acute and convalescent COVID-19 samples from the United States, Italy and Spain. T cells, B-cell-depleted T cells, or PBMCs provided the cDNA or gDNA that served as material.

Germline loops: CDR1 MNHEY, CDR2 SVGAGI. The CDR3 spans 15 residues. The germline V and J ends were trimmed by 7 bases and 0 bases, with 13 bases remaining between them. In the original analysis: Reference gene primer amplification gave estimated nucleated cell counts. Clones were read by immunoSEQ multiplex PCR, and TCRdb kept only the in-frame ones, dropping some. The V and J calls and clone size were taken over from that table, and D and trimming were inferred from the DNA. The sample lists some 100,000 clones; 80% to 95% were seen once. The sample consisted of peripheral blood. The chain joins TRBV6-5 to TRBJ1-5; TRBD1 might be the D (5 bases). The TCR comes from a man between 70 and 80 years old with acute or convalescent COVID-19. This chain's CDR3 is CASNRIGDSNQPQHF. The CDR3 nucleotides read TGTGCCAGCAATAGGATAGGGGATAGCAATCAGCCCCAGCATTTT.